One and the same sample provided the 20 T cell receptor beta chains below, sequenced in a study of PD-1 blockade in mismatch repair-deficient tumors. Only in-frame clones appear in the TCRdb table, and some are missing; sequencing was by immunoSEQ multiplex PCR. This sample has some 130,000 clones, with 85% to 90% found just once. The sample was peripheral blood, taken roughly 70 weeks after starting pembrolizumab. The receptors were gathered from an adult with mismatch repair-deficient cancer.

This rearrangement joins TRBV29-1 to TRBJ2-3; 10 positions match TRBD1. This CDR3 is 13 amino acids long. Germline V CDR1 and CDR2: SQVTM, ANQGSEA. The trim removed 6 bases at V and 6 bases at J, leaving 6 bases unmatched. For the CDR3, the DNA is TGCAGCGTCGCCGGGACAGGGGCGGATACGCAGTATTTT. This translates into CSVAGTGADTQYF.

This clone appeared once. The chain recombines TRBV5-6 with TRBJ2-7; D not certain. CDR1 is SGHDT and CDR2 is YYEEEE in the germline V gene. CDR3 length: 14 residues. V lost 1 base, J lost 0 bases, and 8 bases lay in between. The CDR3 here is CASSLTMSSYEQYF. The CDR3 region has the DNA TGTGCCAGCAGCTTGACAATGAGCTCCTACGAGCAGTACTTC.

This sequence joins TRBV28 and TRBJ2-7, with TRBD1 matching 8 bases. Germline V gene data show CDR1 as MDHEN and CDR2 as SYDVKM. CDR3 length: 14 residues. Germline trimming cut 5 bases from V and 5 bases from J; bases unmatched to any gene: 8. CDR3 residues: CASSPRQGFNEQYF. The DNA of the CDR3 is TGTGCCAGCAGTCCACGACAGGGGTTCAACGAGCAGTACTTC.

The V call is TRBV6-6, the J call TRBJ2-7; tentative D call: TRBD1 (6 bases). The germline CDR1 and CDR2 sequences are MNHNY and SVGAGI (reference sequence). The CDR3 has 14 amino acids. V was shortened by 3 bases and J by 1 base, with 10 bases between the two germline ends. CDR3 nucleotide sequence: TGTGCCAGCAGTTATACCGGACAGTCCTACGAGCAGTACTTC. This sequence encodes CASSYTGQSYEQYF.

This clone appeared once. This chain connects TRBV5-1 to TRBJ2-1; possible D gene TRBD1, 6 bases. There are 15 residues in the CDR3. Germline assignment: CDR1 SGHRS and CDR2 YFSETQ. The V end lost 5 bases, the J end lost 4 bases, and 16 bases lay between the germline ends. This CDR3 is CASRIQGFSYNEQFF. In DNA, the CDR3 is TGCGCCAGCAGAATACAGGGTTTTTCGTACAATGAGCAGTTCTTC. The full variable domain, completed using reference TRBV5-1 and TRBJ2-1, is KAGVTQTPRYLIKTRGQQVTLSCSPISGHRSVSWYQQTPGQGLQFLFEYFSETQRNKGNFPGRFSGRQFSNSRSEMNVSTLELGDSALYLCASRIQGFSYNEQFFGPGTRLTVL.

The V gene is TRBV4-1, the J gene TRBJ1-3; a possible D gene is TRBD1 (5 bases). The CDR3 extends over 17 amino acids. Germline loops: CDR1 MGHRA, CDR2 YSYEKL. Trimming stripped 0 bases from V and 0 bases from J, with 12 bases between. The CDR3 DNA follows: TGCGCCAGCAGCCAAGATTGGTCAGGGAGCTCTGGAAACACCATATATTTT. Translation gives CASSQDWSGSSGNTIYF.

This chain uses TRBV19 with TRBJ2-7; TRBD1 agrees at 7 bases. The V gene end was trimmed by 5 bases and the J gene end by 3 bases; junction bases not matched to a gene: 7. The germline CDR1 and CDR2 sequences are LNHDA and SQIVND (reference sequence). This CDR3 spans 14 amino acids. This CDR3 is CASSPLTGSYEQYF. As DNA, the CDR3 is TGTGCCAGTAGTCCATTGACAGGGAGCTACGAGCAGTACTTC.

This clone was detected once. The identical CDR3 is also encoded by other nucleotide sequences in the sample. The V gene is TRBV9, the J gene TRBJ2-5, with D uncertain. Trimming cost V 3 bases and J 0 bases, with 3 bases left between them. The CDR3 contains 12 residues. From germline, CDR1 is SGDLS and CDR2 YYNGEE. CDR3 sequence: CASSANQETQYF. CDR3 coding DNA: TGTGCCAGCAGCGCGAACCAAGAGACCCAGTACTTC.

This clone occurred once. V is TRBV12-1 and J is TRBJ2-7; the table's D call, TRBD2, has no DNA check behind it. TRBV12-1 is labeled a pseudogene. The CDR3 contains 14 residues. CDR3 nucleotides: TGTGCCAGCAGCTTTCCTCGCGGCCCCTACGAGCAGTACTTC. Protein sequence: CASSFPRGPYEQYF.

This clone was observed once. The CDR3 DNA follows: TGTGCCTGGAGTTTAGGGACAGGGCCTGACGAGCAGTACTTC. This codes for CAWSLGTGPDEQYF. The chain is built from TRBV30 and TRBJ2-7; 9 bases are a match to TRBD1. V shed 2 bases and J 5 bases; nucleotides not matched to a gene: 7. Germline-derived CDR1 and CDR2 are GTSNPN and SVGIG (reference sequence). The CDR3 loop spans 14 amino acids.

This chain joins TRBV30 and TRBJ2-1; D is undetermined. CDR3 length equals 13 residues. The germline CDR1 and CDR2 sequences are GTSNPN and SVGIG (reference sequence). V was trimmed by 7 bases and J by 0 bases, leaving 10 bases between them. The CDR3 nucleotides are TGTGCCTTGCTTGCGAGCTCCTACAATGAGCAGTTCTTC. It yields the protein CALLASSYNEQFF.

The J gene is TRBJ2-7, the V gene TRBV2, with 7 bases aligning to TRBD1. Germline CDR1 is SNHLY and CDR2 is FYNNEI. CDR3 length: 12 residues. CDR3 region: CATGQRSYEQYF. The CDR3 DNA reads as TGTGCTACGGGACAGAGGTCCTACGAGCAGTACTTC.

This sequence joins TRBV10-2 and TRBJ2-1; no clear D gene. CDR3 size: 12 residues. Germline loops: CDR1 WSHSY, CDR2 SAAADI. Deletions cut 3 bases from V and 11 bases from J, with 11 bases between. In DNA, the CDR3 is TGCGCCAGCAGTGATAGCCGCTGGCAGCAGTTCTTC. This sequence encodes CASSDSRWQQFF.

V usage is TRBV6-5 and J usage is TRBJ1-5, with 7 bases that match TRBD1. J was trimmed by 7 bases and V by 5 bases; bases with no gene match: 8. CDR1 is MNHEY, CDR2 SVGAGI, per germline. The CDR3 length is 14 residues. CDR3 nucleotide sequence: TGTGCCAGCAGTAGCCGACAGGGCGTCCAGCCCCAGCATTTT. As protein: CASSSRQGVQPQHF.

CDR3 sequence reads: CASGGGTSGPYEQYF. The CDR3 region has the DNA TGTGCTAGTGGTGGGGGGACTAGCGGGCCATACGAGCAGTACTTC. The chain carries TRBV12-5 and TRBJ2-7; 12 positions match TRBD2. This CDR3 has 15 amino acids. The V segment lost 5 bases and the J segment 4 bases; nucleotides outside the gene matches: 6. CDR1 and CDR2 (germline): LGHNT, FRNRAP.

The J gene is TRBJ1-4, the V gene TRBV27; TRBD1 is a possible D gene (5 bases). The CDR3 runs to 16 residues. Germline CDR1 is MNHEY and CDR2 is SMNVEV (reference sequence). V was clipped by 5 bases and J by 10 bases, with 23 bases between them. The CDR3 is CASSPDLGPMFGKLFF. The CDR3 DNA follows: TGTGCCAGCAGTCCGGACCTGGGGCCCATGTTCGGAAAACTGTTTTTT. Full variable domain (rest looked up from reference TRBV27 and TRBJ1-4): EAQVTQNPRYLITVTGKKLTVTCSQNMNHEYMSWYRQDPGLGLRQIYYSMNVEVTDKGDVPEGYKVSRKEKRNFPLILESPSPNQTSLYFCASSPDLGPMFGKLFFGSGTQLSVL.

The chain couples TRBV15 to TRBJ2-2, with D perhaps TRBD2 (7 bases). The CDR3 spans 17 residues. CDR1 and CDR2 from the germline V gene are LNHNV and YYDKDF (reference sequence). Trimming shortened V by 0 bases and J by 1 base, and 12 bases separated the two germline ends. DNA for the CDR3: TGTGCCACCAGCAGAGATTGGGGGGGCCGGAACACCGGGGAGCTGTTTTTT. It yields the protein CATSRDWGGRNTGELFF.

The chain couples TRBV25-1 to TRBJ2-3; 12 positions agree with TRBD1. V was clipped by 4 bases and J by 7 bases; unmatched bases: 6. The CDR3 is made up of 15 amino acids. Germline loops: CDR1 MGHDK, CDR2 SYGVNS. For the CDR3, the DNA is TGTGCCAGCAGTGCTGGGACAGGGGGCTGGAATACGCAGTATTTT. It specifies CASSAGTGGWNTQYF.

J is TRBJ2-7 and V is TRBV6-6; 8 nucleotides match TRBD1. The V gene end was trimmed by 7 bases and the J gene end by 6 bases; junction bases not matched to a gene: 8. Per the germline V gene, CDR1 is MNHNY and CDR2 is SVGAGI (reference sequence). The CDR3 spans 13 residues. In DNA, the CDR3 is TGTGCCAGCACCCAAGGACAGGGAAGCGAGCAGTACTTC. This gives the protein CASTQGQGSEQYF.

CDR3 bases: TGTGCTAGTTCGCGGTCGGGACTAGGGACCGGGGAGCTGTTTTTT. Amino acids: CASSRSGLGTGELFF. The rearrangement uses TRBV12-5 and TRBJ2-2; 8 nucleotides match TRBD2. Germline V gene data show CDR1 as LGHNT and CDR2 as FRNRAP. With 8 bases clipped from V and 5 bases from J, the junction kept 10 bases outside the gene matches. This CDR3 spans 15 amino acids.